This T cell receptor beta chain came from a study of T-cell reconstitution after alpha-beta-depleted transplantation in children. The TCRbeta library was prepared with unique molecular identifiers. TCRdb analysed the PCR reads with MiXCR anew, one entry per CDR3 protein. The sample has approximately 300,000 distinct CDR3 sequences; 6.5% to 9% are singletons. Whole-study results and caveats: T-cell counts and diversity were attributed mostly to newly produced T cells one year after transplant. Expanded clones from the graft, numbering several hundred, reportedly supplied alpha-beta T cells about two months after transplant. Surviving recipient T cells and thymic progenitors underlay high day-60 TCRbeta diversity in some patients.

This clonotype was detected many times. The antigen is unknown. This material consisted of peripheral blood, taken 360 days after TCRalphabeta/CD19-depleted stem cell transplant. The source of this sequence is a female patient between 2 and 15 years old who had a stem cell transplant for Fanconi anemia, so the T cells may come from the graft donor.

The CDR3 spells CASQHTGELFF. The CDR3 DNA sequence: TGTGCCAGCCAGCATACCGGGGAGCTGTTTTTT. The gene calls are TRBV7-9 and TRBJ2-2, with D hard to call. Germline V gene data show CDR1 as SEHNR and CDR2 as FQNEAQ (reference sequence). CDR3 length: 11 residues. V was pared by 8 bases and J by 5 bases, with 6 bases between.